The 5 T cell receptor beta chains listed next were all sequenced from one sample in a study of T cell responses to AZD1222 COVID-19 vaccine. Only in-frame clones appear in the TCRdb table, and some are missing; sequencing was by immunoSEQ multiplex PCR. The top ten hold about 1.5% of the sample, which has about 130,000 clones, roughly 90% seen once. The specimen comprised peripheral blood, sampled on day 0 of AZD1222 vaccination. The receptors come from an adult in good health.

The chain links TRBV9 to TRBJ1-4, with 7 bases fitting TRBD1. V shed 4 bases and J 7 bases; nucleotides not matched to a gene: 10. The CDR3 spans 15 residues. CDR1 SGDLS and CDR2 YYNGEE come from the germline V gene. The CDR3 DNA reads TGTGCCAGCAGCTCAGCGACAGGGATGGGTGAAAAACTGTTTTTT. It codes for CASSSATGMGEKLFF.

This clone has just one count. This sequence joins TRBV4-3 and TRBJ2-7; no definite D call. This CDR3 spans 15 amino acids. CDR1 is LGHNA, CDR2 YSLEER, per germline. Trimming removed 0 bases from V and 1 base from J, with 10 bases in between. CDR3 nucleotides: TGCGCCAGCAGCCAAGATTGGAGCAGTTCCTACGAGCAGTACTTC. Protein sequence: CASSQDWSSSYEQYF.

In the case of this clone: Other DNA variants within this sample encode the same CDR3. V gene TRBV4-3 combines with J gene TRBJ2-7, with TRBD2 matching 11 bases. There are 14 residues in the CDR3. Trimming at V came to 1 base and at J to 4 bases, leaving 0 bases not matched to a gene. CDR1 and CDR2 from the germline V gene are LGHNA and YSLEER. The CDR3 loop is CASSQGLAGYEQYF. The CDR3 nucleotides are TGCGCCAGCAGCCAAGGACTAGCGGGATACGAGCAGTACTTC.

The chain links TRBV20-1 to TRBJ2-5; D is perhaps TRBD2 (5 bases). V lost 1 base, J lost 5 bases, and 5 bases lay in between. The CDR3 length is 11 residues. Per germline, CDR1 DFQATT and CDR2 SNEGSKA (reference sequence). CDR3 sequence: CSARAGETQYF. In DNA, the CDR3 is TGCAGTGCTAGAGCGGGGGAGACCCAGTACTTC.

This clone was found a few times. V gene TRBV11-2 combines with J gene TRBJ1-1; a weak D match, TRBD1 (6 bases). CDR1 SGHAT and CDR2 FQNNGV come from the germline V gene. The germline V and J ends were trimmed by 0 bases and 5 bases, with 13 bases remaining between them. This CDR3 spans 15 amino acids. DNA of the CDR3: TGTGCCAGCAGCTTAGATAGGGGGGTCTGGACTGAAGCTTTCTTT. Residues: CASSLDRGVWTEAFF.